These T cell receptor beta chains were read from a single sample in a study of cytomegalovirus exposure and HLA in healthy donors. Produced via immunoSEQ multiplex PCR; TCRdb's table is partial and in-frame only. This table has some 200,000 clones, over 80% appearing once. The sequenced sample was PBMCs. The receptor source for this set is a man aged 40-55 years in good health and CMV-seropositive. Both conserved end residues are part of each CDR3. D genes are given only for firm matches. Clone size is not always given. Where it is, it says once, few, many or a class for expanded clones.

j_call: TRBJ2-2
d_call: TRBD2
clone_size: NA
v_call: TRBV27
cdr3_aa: CASRRGGTGELFF
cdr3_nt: TGTGCCAGCAGACGGGGGGGCACCGGGGAGCTGTTTTTT

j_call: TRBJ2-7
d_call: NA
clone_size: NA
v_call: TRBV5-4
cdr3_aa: CASSSGPADEQYF
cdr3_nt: TGTGCCAGCAGCTCCGGGCCAGCGGACGAGCAGTACTTC

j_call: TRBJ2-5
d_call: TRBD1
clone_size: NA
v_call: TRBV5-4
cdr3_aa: CASMTGYEETQYF
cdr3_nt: TGTGCCAGTATGACAGGGTATGAAGAGACCCAGTACTTC

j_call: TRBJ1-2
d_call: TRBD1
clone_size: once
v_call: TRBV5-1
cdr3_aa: CASSLGDSVYGYTF
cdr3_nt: TGCGCCAGCAGCTTGGGGGACAGCGTCTATGGCTACACCTTC

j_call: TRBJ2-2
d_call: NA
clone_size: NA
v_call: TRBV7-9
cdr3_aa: CASSHPELFF
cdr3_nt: TGTGCCAGCAGCCATCCGGAGCTGTTTTTT

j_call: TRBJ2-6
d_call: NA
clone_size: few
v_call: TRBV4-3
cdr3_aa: CASSQDPLSGANVLTF
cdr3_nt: TGCGCCAGCAGCCAAGATCCCCTCTCTGGGGCCAACGTCCTGACTTTC

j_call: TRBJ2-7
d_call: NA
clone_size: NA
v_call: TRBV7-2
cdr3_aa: CASSLRVHPISGEQYF
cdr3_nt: TGTGCCAGCAGCTTACGGGTCCACCCGATTTCGGGTGAGCAGTACTTC

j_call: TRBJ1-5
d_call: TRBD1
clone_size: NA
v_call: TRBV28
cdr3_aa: CASSAGQEVAQPQHF
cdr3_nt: TGTGCCAGCAGTGCGGGACAGGAGGTAGCTCAGCCCCAGCATTTT

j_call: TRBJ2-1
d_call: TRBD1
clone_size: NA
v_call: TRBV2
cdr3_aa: CASTQRTGDEQFF
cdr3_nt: TGTGCCAGCACCCAGAGGACAGGCGATGAGCAGTTCTTC

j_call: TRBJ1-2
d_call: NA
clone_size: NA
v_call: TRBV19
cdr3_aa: CASSSPTQGIGGYTF
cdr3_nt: TGTGCCAGTAGTAGCCCGACGCAGGGGATAGGAGGCTACACCTTC

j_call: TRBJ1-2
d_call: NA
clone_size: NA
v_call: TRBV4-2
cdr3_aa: CASSQEVGGVAGYTF
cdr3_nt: TGTGCCAGCAGCCAAGAAGTCGGGGGGGTTGCTGGCTACACCTTC

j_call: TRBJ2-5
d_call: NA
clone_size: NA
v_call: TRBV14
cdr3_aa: CASSLSGETQYF
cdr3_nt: TGTGCCAGCAGCCTGAGCGGCGAGACCCAGTACTTC

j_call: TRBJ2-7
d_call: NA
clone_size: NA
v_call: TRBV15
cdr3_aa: CATSRDTSHYEQYF
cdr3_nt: TGTGCCACCAGCAGGGATACTAGTCACTACGAGCAGTACTTC

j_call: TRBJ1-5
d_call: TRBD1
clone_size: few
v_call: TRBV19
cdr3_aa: CASGTGPKSGAQHF
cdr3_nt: TGTGCCAGCGGGACAGGTCCCAAGTCTGGCGCCCAGCATTTT

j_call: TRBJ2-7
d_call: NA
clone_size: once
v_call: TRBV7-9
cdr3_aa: CASSLPYLDEQYF
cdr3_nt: TGTGCCAGCAGCCTACCTTACTTGGACGAGCAGTACTTC

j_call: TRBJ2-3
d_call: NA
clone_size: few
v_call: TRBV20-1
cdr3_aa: CSARLADTQYF
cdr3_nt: TGCAGTGCTAGGCTAGCGGATACGCAGTATTTT

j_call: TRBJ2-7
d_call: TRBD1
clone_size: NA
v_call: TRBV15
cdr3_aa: CATSRETGMSYEQYF
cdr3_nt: TGTGCCACCAGCAGAGAGACAGGGATGAGCTACGAGCAGTACTTC

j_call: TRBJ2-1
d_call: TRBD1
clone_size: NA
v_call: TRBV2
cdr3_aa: CASSAQGQSRNEQFF
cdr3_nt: TGTGCCAGCAGTGCTCAGGGACAGTCACGCAATGAGCAGTTCTTC

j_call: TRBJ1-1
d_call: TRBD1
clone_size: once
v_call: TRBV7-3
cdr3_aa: CASSLSSWGTGANTEAFF
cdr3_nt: TGTGCCAGCAGCTTATCAAGCTGGGGGACAGGGGCGAACACTGAAGCTTTCTTT

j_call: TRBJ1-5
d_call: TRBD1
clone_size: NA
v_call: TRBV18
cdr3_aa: CASSPETGGRNQPQHF
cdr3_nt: TGTGCCAGCTCACCCGAAACAGGGGGCCGCAATCAGCCCCAGCATTTT

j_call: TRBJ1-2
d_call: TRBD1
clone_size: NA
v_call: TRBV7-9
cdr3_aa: CSSSLAVGQGYGYTF
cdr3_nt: TGTTCCAGCAGCTTAGCGGTCGGACAGGGCTATGGCTACACCTTC

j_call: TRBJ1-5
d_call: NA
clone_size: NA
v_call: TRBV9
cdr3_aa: CASSAPRDNQPQHF
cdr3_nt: TGTGCCAGCAGCGCCCCGCGGGACAATCAGCCCCAGCATTTT

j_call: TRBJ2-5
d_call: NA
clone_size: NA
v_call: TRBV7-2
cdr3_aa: CASSLGGGAGETQYF
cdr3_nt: TGTGCCAGCAGCTTAGGTGGCGGGGCGGGGGAGACCCAGTACTTC

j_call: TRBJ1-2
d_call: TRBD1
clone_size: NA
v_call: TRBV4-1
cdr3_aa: CASSQALQGAGYGYTF
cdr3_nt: TGCGCCAGCAGCCAAGCCTTACAGGGGGCTGGGTATGGCTACACCTTC

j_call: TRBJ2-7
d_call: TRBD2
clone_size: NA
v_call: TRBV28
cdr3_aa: CASIRSGGAYEQYF
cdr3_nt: TGTGCCAGCATAAGGAGCGGGGGGGCCTACGAGCAGTACTTC

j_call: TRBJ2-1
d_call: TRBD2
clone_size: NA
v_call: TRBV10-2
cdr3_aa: CASSKGLAAYNEQFF
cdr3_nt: TGCGCCAGCAGTAAGGGACTAGCGGCCTACAATGAGCAGTTCTTC

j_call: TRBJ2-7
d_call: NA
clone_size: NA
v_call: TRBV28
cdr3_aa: CASSFVTAGSGSSYEQYF
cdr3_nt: TGTGCCAGCAGTTTTGTTACGGCGGGCAGCGGTAGCTCCTACGAGCAGTACTTC

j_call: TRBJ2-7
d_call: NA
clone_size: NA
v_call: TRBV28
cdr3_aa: CASRGGTGLYEQYF
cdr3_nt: TGTGCCAGCAGGGGAGGGACAGGACTTTACGAGCAGTACTTC

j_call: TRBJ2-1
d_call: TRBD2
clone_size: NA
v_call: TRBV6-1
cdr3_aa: CASSLVAGGYNEQFF
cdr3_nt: TGTGCCAGCAGTTTGGTAGCGGGGGGTTACAATGAGCAGTTCTTC

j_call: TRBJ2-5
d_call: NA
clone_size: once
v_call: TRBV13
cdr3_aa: CASSISTRYQETQYF
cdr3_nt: TGTGCCAGCAGCATTTCGACTAGGTACCAAGAGACCCAGTACTTC

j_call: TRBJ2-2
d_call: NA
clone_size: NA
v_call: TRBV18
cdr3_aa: CASSPTTPGELFF
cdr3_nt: TGTGCCAGCTCACCGACAACACCCGGGGAGCTGTTTTTT

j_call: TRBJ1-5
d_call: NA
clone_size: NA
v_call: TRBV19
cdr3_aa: CASRQGRVSNQPQHF
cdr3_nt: TGTGCCAGTAGACAGGGTAGGGTAAGCAATCAGCCCCAGCATTTT

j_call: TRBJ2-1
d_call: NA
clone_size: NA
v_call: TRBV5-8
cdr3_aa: CASRFPELRGYYNEQFF
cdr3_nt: TGTGCCAGCAGATTTCCAGAACTCAGGGGATACTACAATGAGCAGTTCTTC

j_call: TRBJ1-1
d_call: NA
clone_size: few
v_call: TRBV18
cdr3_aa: CASSPGGLFTEAFF
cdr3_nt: TGTGCCAGCTCACCGGGGGGGCTTTTCACTGAAGCTTTCTTT

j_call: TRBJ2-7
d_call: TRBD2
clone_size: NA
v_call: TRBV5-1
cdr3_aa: CASSFSRGLAGIPYF
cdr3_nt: TGCGCCAGCAGCTTTAGCAGGGGACTAGCGGGGATTCCGTACTTC

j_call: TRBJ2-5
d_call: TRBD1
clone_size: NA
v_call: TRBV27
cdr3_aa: CASSRPGTEQETQYF
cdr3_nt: TGTGCCAGCAGCCGACCGGGGACAGAACAAGAGACCCAGTACTTC

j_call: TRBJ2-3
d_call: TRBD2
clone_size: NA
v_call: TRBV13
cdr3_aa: CASSLLAGLTDTQYF
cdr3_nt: TGTGCCAGCAGCTTACTAGCGGGGTTGACAGATACGCAGTATTTT